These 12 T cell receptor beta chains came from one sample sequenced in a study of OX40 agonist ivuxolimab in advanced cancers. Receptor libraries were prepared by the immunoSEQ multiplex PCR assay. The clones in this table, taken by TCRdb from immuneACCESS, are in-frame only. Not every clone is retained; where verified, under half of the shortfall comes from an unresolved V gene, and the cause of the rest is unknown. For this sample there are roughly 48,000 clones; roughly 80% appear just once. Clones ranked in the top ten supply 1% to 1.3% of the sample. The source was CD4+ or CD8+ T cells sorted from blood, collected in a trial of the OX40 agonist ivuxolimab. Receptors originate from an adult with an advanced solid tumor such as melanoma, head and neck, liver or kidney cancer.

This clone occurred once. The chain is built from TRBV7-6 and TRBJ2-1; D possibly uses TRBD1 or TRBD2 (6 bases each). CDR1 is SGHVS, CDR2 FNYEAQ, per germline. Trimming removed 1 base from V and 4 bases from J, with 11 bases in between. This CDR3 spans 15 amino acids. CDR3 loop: CASSLVGGPYNEQFF. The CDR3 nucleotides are TGTGCCAGCAGCTTAGTCGGGGGCCCTTACAATGAGCAGTTCTTC. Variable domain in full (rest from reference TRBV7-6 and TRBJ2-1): GAGVSQSPRYKVTKRGQDVALRCDPISGHVSLYWYRQALGQGPEFLTYFNYEAQQDKSGLPNDRFSAERPEGSISTLTIQRTEQRDSAMYRCASSLVGGPYNEQFFGPGTRLTVL.

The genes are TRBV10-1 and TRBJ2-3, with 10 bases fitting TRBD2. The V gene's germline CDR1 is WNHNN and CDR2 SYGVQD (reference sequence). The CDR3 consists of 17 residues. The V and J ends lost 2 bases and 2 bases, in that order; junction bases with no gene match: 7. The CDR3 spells CASSEVRGLASTDTQYF. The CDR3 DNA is TGCGCCAGCAGTGAGGTTCGGGGACTAGCGTCCACAGATACGCAGTATTTT.

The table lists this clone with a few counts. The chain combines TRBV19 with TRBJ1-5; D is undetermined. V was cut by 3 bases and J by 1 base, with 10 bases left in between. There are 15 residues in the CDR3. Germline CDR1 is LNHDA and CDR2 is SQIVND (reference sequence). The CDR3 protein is CASSIASGSNQPQHF. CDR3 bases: TGTGCCAGTAGTATCGCGTCGGGGAGCAATCAGCCCCAGCATTTT. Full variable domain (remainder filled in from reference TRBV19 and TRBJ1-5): DGGITQSPKYLFRKEGQNVTLSCEQNLNHDAMYWYRQDPGQGLRLIYYSQIVNDFQKGDIAEGYSVSREKKESFPLTVTSAQKNPTAFYLCASSIASGSNQPQHFGDGTRLSIL.

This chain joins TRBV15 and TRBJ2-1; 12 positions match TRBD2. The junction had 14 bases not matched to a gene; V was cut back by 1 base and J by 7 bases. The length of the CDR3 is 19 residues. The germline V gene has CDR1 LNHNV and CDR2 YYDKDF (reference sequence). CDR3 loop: CATSRGLTSLAGGGNEQFF. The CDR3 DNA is TGTGCCACCAGCAGAGGCCTTACCTCCCTAGCGGGAGGGGGAAATGAGCAGTTCTTC.

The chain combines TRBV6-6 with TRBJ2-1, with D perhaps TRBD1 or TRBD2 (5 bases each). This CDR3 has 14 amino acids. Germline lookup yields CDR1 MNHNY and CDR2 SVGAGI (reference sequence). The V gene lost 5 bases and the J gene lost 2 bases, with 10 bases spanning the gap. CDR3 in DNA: TGTGCCAGCAGTGAGGGGAGAGCCTACAATGAGCAGTTCTTC. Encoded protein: CASSEGRAYNEQFF.

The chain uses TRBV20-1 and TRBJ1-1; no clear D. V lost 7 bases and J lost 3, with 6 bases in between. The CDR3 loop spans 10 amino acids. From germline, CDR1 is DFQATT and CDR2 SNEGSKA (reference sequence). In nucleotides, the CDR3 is TGCAGTGTGGACGACACTGAAGCTTTCTTT. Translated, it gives CSVDDTEAFF.

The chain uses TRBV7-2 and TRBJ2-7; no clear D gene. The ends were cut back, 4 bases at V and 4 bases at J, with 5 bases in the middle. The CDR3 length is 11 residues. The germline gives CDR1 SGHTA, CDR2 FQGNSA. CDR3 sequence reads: CASSSAYEQYF. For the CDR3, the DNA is TGTGCCAGCAGCTCGGCATACGAGCAGTACTTC.

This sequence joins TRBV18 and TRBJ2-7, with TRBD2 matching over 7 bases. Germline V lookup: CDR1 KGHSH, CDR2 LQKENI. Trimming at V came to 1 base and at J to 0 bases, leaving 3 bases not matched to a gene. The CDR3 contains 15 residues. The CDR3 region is CASSPRGGSSYEQYF. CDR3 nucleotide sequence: TGTGCCAGCTCACCACGGGGCGGGAGCTCCTACGAGCAGTACTTC.

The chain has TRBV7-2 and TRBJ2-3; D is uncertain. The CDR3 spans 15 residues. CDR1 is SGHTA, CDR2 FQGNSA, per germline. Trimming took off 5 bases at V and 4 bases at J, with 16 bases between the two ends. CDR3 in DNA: TGTGCCAGCAGCCACTACACGCGTGGTTCAGATACGCAGTATTTT. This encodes CASSHYTRGSDTQYF. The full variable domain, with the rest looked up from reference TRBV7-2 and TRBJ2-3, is GAGVSQSPSNKVTEKGKDVELRCDPISGHTALYWYRQSLGQGLEFLIYFQGNSAPDKSGLPSDRFSAERTGGSVSTLTIQRTQQEDSAVYLCASSHYTRGSDTQYFGPGTRLTVL.

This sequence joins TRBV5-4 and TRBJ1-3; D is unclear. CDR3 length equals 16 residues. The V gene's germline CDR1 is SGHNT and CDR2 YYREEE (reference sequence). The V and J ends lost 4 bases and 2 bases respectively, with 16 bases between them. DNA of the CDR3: TGTGCCAGCAGCAGATGGACGCCGCCTCCTGGAAACACCATATATTTT. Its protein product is CASSRWTPPPGNTIYF.

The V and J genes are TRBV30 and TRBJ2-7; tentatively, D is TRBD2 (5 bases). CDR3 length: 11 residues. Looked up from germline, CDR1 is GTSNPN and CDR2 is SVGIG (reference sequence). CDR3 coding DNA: TGTGCTTCGGAAGAGGGCCACGAGCAGTACTTC. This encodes CASEEGHEQYF.

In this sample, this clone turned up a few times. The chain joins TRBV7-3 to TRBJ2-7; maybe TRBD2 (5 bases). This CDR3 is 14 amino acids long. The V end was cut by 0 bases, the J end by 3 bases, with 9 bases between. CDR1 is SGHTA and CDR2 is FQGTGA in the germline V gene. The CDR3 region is CASSLTHGDYEQYF. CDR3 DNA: TGTGCCAGCAGCTTAACTCACGGGGACTACGAGCAGTACTTC.